One and the same sample provided the 26 T cell receptor beta chains below, sequenced in a study of T-cell memory formation after mild COVID-19. Using its own MiXCR run on the 5' RACE reads, TCRdb lists one record per CDR3 protein. The sample holds some 160,000 distinct CDR3 sequences, less than 40% seen once. Input material: PBMCs or a T cell subset sorted from them (not recorded which). Receptors originate from an adult woman who had mild COVID-19 (a few samples of this study predate the infection). Cell type and time point are not known.

The chain carries TRBV24-1 and TRBJ1-2; 7 nucleotides agree with TRBD1. The CDR3 extends over 15 amino acids. The junction had 4 bases not matched to a gene; V was cut back by 2 bases and J by 2 bases. CDR1 is KGHDR and CDR2 is SFDVKD in the germline V gene. The CDR3 loop reads CATSDSQGGNYGYTF. The CDR3 nucleotides are TGTGCCACCAGTGATTCCCAAGGGGGCAACTATGGCTACACCTTC.

V usage is TRBV7-9 and J usage is TRBJ2-3; TRBD1 agrees at 8 bases. The CDR3 covers 16 residues. V trimming: 2 bases; J trimming: 6 bases; junction bases outside the gene matches: 10. Germline lookup yields CDR1 SEHNR and CDR2 FQNEAQ (reference sequence). In DNA, the CDR3 is TGTGCCAGCAGCTTAAGCGGACAGGGAGGCCCGGATACGCAGTATTTT. This translates into CASSLSGQGGPDTQYF.

This chain links TRBV7-9 with TRBJ1-2, with 9 bases aligning to TRBD1. Germline V CDR1 and CDR2: SEHNR, FQNEAQ (reference sequence). The J segment lost 7 bases and the V segment lost 5 bases, leaving 14 bases of the junction unmatched. This CDR3 spans 16 amino acids. The CDR3 DNA follows: TGTGCCAGCAGCCCAAGTCTCACAGGGGGCGCGGCTGGCTACACCTTC. Amino acid sequence: CASSPSLTGGAAGYTF.

V usage is TRBV9 and J usage is TRBJ2-2; TRBD2 matches 11 bases. Trimming at V came to 2 bases and at J to 4 bases, leaving 7 bases not matched to a gene. The V gene's germline CDR1 is SGDLS and CDR2 YYNGEE. The CDR3 extends over 17 amino acids. CDR3 nucleotide sequence: TGTGCCAGCAGCGTGGATTCCGGGACTAGCGGCACCGGGGAGCTGTTTTTT. As protein: CASSVDSGTSGTGELFF.

The J gene is TRBJ2-2, the V gene TRBV7-9; possible D gene TRBD1, 5 bases. Germline lookup yields CDR1 SEHNR and CDR2 FQNEAQ (reference sequence). CDR3 length: 14 residues. V lost 11 bases, J lost 0 bases, and 13 bases lay in between. The CDR3 sequence is CAGAQGSNTGELFF. In DNA form, the CDR3 reads TGTGCCGGCGCCCAGGGATCGAACACCGGGGAGCTGTTTTTT.

In DNA form, the CDR3 reads TGTGCCAGCAGCGTGGGGGGCGGGGAGACCCAGTACTTC. Protein: CASSVGGGETQYF. The chain joins TRBV7-3 to TRBJ2-5, with D tentatively TRBD1 or TRBD2 (6 bases each). CDR3 length: 13 amino acids. Germline loops: CDR1 SGHTA, CDR2 FQGTGA. Trimming removed 5 bases from V and 5 bases from J, with 12 bases in between.

This chain's CDR3 is CASSLSQGGTGELFF. The CDR3 DNA follows: TGTGCCAGCAGCTTATCTCAGGGGGGCACCGGGGAGCTGTTTTTT. The chain employs TRBV7-2 and TRBJ2-2; tentatively, D is TRBD1 (7 bases). Germline V gene lookup returns CDR1 SGHTA and CDR2 FQGNSA. CDR3 size: 15 residues. The V end lost 2 bases, the J end lost 4 bases, and 11 bases lay between the germline ends.

The chain employs TRBV20-1 and TRBJ1-2, with D perhaps matching TRBD1 (6 bases). From germline, CDR1 is DFQATT and CDR2 SNEGSKA (reference sequence). V lost 5 bases and J lost 8, with 24 bases in between. This CDR3 region has 15 residues. The CDR3 DNA sequence: TGCAGTGCTCGCAGGACTCTCTTCGCTACAGGGGGCTACACCTTC. The encoded protein is CSARRTLFATGGYTF.

This clonotype turned up a few times. The rearrangement joins TRBV4-2 to TRBJ2-7; 9 bases fit TRBD2. Germline CDR1 is LGHNA and CDR2 is YNFKEQ. V was pared by 3 bases and J by 2 bases, with 5 bases of the junction left unmatched. The CDR3 runs to 15 residues. The CDR3 DNA sequence: TGTGCCAGCAGCCAGGTCATAGCGGGAGCCTACGAGCAGTACTTC. Translation: CASSQVIAGAYEQYF.

V and J are TRBV12-3 or TRBV12-4 and TRBJ1-5, with D maybe TRBD1 (6 bases). The CDR3 has 14 amino acids. The V and J ends lost 1 base and 6 bases respectively, with 10 bases between them. The CDR3 bases are TGTGCCAGCAGTTTAGGGCAGGGGCCTCAGCCCCAGCATTTT. Protein sequence: CASSLGQGPQPQHF.

V gene TRBV7-8 combines with J gene TRBJ2-3; D is perhaps TRBD1 or TRBD2 (6 bases each). CDR1 and CDR2 (germline): SGHVS, FQNEAQ. The CDR3 loop spans 14 amino acids. The V and J ends lost 3 bases and 8 bases respectively, with 15 bases between them. CDR3 nucleotide sequence: TGTGCCAGCAGCTTTGCGGGGCTCAGGGGTACGCAGTATTTT. This encodes CASSFAGLRGTQYF.

Only a few counts were recorded for this clonotype. The chain couples TRBV29-1 to TRBJ2-1; a possible D gene is TRBD1 (5 bases). CDR1 is SQVTM and CDR2 is ANQGSEA in the germline V gene. V lost 1 base and J lost 10, with 11 bases in between. This CDR3 comprises 12 residues. For the CDR3, the DNA is TGCAGCGTTGAAGCTGGAAGGGGAGAGCAGTTCTTC. Encoded protein: CSVEAGRGEQFF.

The count of this clonotype is one. The gene calls are TRBV7-9 and TRBJ2-1; no reliable D call. This CDR3 has 14 residues. From germline, CDR1 is SEHNR and CDR2 FQNEAQ (reference sequence). The V gene lost 3 bases and the J gene lost 3 bases, with 9 bases spanning the gap. DNA of the CDR3: TGTGCCAGCAGCTTGTCGAGCTACTACAATGAGCAGTTCTTC. Protein product: CASSLSSYYNEQFF. The variable domain in full, completed from reference TRBV7-9 and TRBJ2-1, reads DTGVSQNPRHKITKRGQNVTFRCDPISEHNRLYWYRQTLGQGPEFLTYFQNEAQLEKSRLLSDRFSAERPKGSFSTLEIQRTEQGDSAMYLCASSLSSYYNEQFFGPGTRLTVL.

The rearrangement uses TRBV6-2 or TRBV6-3 and TRBJ2-7; TRBD2 matches 8 bases. V lost 0 bases to trimming and J lost 3 bases; unmatched junction nucleotides: 16. This CDR3 is 19 amino acids long. Germline V gene data show CDR1 as MNHEY and CDR2 as SVGEGT. This CDR3 is CASSYSTAGRATDGYEQYF. In nucleotides, the CDR3 is TGTGCCAGCAGTTACTCGACCGCCGGGAGGGCCACGGATGGCTACGAGCAGTACTTC.

The chain employs TRBV5-1 and TRBJ1-1; tentative D call: TRBD1 (6 bases). Germline V gives CDR1 SGHRS, CDR2 YFSETQ. The CDR3 loop spans 13 amino acids. Trimming shortened V by 4 bases and J by 8 bases, and 15 bases separated the two germline ends. CDR3 region: CASSDSRGSEAFF. The CDR3, as DNA: TGCGCCAGCAGCGACTCCAGGGGCTCGGAAGCTTTCTTT. Full variable domain (rest looked up from reference TRBV5-1 and TRBJ1-1): KAGVTQTPRYLIKTRGQQVTLSCSPISGHRSVSWYQQTPGQGLQFLFEYFSETQRNKGNFPGRFSGRQFSNSRSEMNVSTLELGDSALYLCASSDSRGSEAFFGQGTRLTVV.

The DNA of the CDR3 is TGTGCCAGCAGCTTGGGGACTAGCGGGGCTAGCACAGATACGCAGTATTTT. Amino acid sequence: CASSLGTSGASTDTQYF. J is TRBJ2-3 and V is TRBV7-6; 13 bases are shared with TRBD2. Trimming at V came to 3 bases and at J to 0 bases, leaving 3 bases not matched to a gene. In germline, CDR1 is SGHVS, CDR2 FNYEAQ. The CDR3 has 17 residues.

This clonotype was found a few times. The chain links TRBV20-1 to TRBJ1-2, with D possibly being TRBD1 (5 bases). The length of the CDR3 is 14 residues. Germline CDR1 and CDR2: DFQATT and SNEGSKA (reference sequence). Between the trimmed V and J ends, which lost 3 bases and 4 bases, there was a span of 15 bases. The CDR3 DNA sequence: TGCAGTGCTAGCGGCTTCGGGGCTCTCTATGGCTACACCTTC. It encodes CSASGFGALYGYTF.

This clonotype was observed a few times. The CDR3 bases are TGTGCCAGCAGCCAGACAGTCAGTGTGGACACCGGGGAGCTGTTTTTT. Protein: CASSQTVSVDTGELFF. V usage is TRBV14 and J usage is TRBJ2-2; D possibly corresponds to TRBD1 (5 bases). Germline V gene sequence: CDR1 SGHDN, CDR2 FVKESK. Trimming removed 3 bases at V and 3 bases at J, with 14 bases between. The CDR3 has 16 amino acids.

This sequence joins TRBV9 and TRBJ1-2, with a weak D call TRBD1 (5 bases). Trimming removed 4 bases at V and 4 bases at J, with 20 bases between. Germline loops: CDR1 SGDLS, CDR2 YYNGEE. CDR3 size: 16 residues. In DNA form, the CDR3 reads TGTGCCAGCAGCCCCATAGGGACCAAAATGGGCTATGGCTACACCTTC. Its protein product is CASSPIGTKMGYGYTF.

The gene calls are TRBV4-2 and TRBJ1-1; 8 bases line up with TRBD1. The CDR3 extends over 17 amino acids. CDR1 is LGHNA and CDR2 is YNFKEQ in the germline V gene. V gave up 1 base and J gave up 5 bases; unmatched junction bases: 12. This CDR3 reads CASSQGQGRGPGTEAFF. In DNA form, the CDR3 reads TGTGCCAGCAGCCAAGGACAGGGGCGGGGTCCGGGTACTGAAGCTTTCTTT.

The gene calls are TRBV9 and TRBJ2-1, with 13 bases identical to TRBD2. J lost 1 base, V lost 3 bases, and 7 bases had no gene match. The germline V gene encodes CDR1 SGDLS and CDR2 YYNGEE. The CDR3 contains 18 residues. In DNA form, the CDR3 reads TGTGCCAGCAGCGCAGGACTAGCGGGGGAAGCGTCCTACAATGAGCAGTTCTTC. Translating gives CASSAGLAGEASYNEQFF.

This clonotype was detected a few times. The V gene is TRBV7-3, the J gene TRBJ1-1; the match to TRBD1 covers 8 bases. This CDR3 is 13 amino acids long. V shed 1 base, J shed 8 bases, and the junction held 3 bases outside the gene matches. Germline-derived CDR1 and CDR2 are SGHTA and FQGTGA. The CDR3 here is CASSLIRQGEAFF. CDR3 sequence (DNA): TGTGCCAGCAGCTTAATCCGACAGGGGGAAGCTTTCTTT.

This chain joins TRBV12-3 or TRBV12-4 and TRBJ1-5; D is unclear. The V end lost 1 base, the J end lost 4 bases, and 8 bases lay between the germline ends. The CDR3 is 14 residues long. The chain's CDR3 is CASSLGKRNQPQHF. Here the CDR3 DNA reads TGTGCCAGCAGTTTAGGAAAGAGAAATCAGCCCCAGCATTTT.

V is TRBV20-1 and J is TRBJ2-1; the match to TRBD2 covers 8 bases. With 3 bases clipped from V and 9 bases from J, the junction kept 7 bases outside the gene matches. CDR1 and CDR2 (germline): DFQATT, SNEGSKA (reference sequence). The CDR3 extends over 13 amino acids. The CDR3 reads CSASGRAYGEQFF. The CDR3 coding sequence is TGCAGTGCTAGCGGGAGGGCCTACGGTGAGCAGTTCTTC.

The chain carries TRBV18 and TRBJ2-7, with 15 bases matching TRBD2. Germline lookup yields CDR1 KGHSH and CDR2 LQKENI. After removal of 3 bases from V and 7 bases from J, the junction contained 4 bases not matched to a gene. CDR3 length: 15 amino acids. The CDR3 nucleotides read TGTGCCAGCTCACCGGGACTAGCGGGAGGTGTAGAGCAGTACTTC. This encodes CASSPGLAGGVEQYF.

The chain joins TRBV29-1 to TRBJ1-1, with a weak D call TRBD1 (5 bases). V gave up 5 bases and J gave up 5 bases, with 21 bases separating them. The CDR3 has 15 residues. The V gene's germline CDR1 is SQVTM and CDR2 ANQGSEA. CDR3 coding DNA: TGCAGCGTTATGTACCCGGGGGACCAGAGGACTGAAGCTTTCTTT. Translation gives CSVMYPGDQRTEAFF.